One sample yielded the 22 T cell receptor beta chains listed below, sequenced in a study of T cell changes during pregnancy in multiple sclerosis (dated by TCRdb to between 2017 and 2020). The method behind the library was the immunoSEQ multiplex PCR assay. Here the immuneACCESS table is served through TCRdb, limited to in-frame sequences with V and J called. Missing clones are a known gap in these copies; in checked studies unresolved V genes cover under half, and the rest lacks a known reason. The sample data list approximately 51,000 clones, and 94% of these were observed just once. Approximately 0.59% of the sample goes to the ten largest clones. The sample was CD4+ T cells from peripheral blood mononuclear cells, taken in the second trimester of pregnancy. These receptors were taken from a female donor with multiple sclerosis, enrolled in a pregnancy study.

The table lists this clone with a count of one. This CDR3 is CASSSGLGVADEQFF. Here the CDR3 DNA reads TGTGCCAGCAGCTCGGGACTAGGGGTCGCGGATGAGCAGTTCTTC. V usage is TRBV7-3 and J usage is TRBJ2-1, with TRBD2 matching over 8 bases. This CDR3 contains 15 residues. Germline-derived CDR1 and CDR2 are SGHTA and FQGTGA. V shed 4 bases and J 8 bases; nucleotides not matched to a gene: 10.

The J gene is TRBJ2-1, the V gene TRBV9; possibly TRBD2 for D (6 bases). V was trimmed by 3 bases and J by 4 bases, leaving 14 bases between them. CDR1 and CDR2 (germline): SGDLS, YYNGEE. The CDR3 consists of 15 residues. The CDR3 bases are TGTGCCAGCAGCGACGGTGCGGGGACTTACAATGAGCAGTTCTTC. Translating gives CASSDGAGTYNEQFF.

J is TRBJ2-5 and V is TRBV30, with 8 positions matching TRBD1. The germline CDR1 and CDR2 sequences are GTSNPN and SVGIG (reference sequence). Unmatched junction bases numbered 10, after V lost 3 bases and J lost 4 bases. CDR3 length equals 15 residues. The CDR3 protein is CAWSLRQGWRETQYF. CDR3 sequence (DNA): TGTGCCTGGAGCCTTCGACAGGGGTGGCGAGAGACCCAGTACTTC.

This chain links TRBV6-1 with TRBJ2-3; D remains unclear. Germline loops: CDR1 MNHNS, CDR2 SASEGT. The V end was cut by 6 bases, the J end by 3 bases, with 4 bases between. The CDR3 is made up of 11 amino acids. CDR3 nucleotide sequence: TGTGCCAGCAGCATGACAGATACGCAGTATTTT. It specifies CASSMTDTQYF.

J is TRBJ2-3 and V is TRBV20-1, with TRBD1 matching over 7 bases. The germline CDR1 and CDR2 sequences are DFQATT and SNEGSKA (reference sequence). The CDR3 length is 11 residues. V was clipped by 7 bases and J by 7 bases; unmatched bases: 5. This chain's CDR3 is CSVSGQHTQYF. DNA for the CDR3: TGCAGTGTTTCGGGACAGCATACGCAGTATTTT.

The chain couples TRBV11-3 to TRBJ2-2, with D possibly being TRBD2 (6 bases). The CDR3 is 14 residues long. Germline assignment: CDR1 SGHNT and CDR2 YENEEA. V lost 7 bases, J lost 6 bases, and 15 bases lay in between. The CDR3 DNA is TGTGCCAGCACCACCTTCGGGGGAGCCGGGGAGCTGTTTTTT. Amino acid sequence: CASTTFGGAGELFF. The full variable domain, in which reference TRBV11-3 and TRBJ2-2 provide the parts outside the CDR3, is EAGVVQSPRYKIIEKKQPVAFWCNPISGHNTLYWYLQNLGQGPELLIRYENEEAVDDSQLPKDRFSAERLKGVDSTLKIQPAELGDSAVYLCASTTFGGAGELFFGEGSRLTVL.

This rearrangement joins TRBV7-2 to TRBJ2-1; 8 bases match TRBD2. The germline V gene has CDR1 SGHTA and CDR2 FQGNSA. Unmatched junction bases numbered 6, after V lost 1 base and J lost 7 bases. The CDR3 consists of 15 residues. CDR3 residues: CASSLGTGGINEQFF. CDR3 nucleotides: TGTGCCAGCAGCTTAGGTACGGGGGGGATTAATGAGCAGTTCTTC.

This clone has only one observation. This chain connects TRBV2 to TRBJ2-1, with 11 bases that match TRBD1. The J segment lost 4 bases and the V segment lost 7 bases, leaving 15 bases of the junction unmatched. Germline V gene sequence: CDR1 SNHLY, CDR2 FYNNEI. CDR3 length: 18 amino acids. The CDR3 here is CASKTGQGVSGGYNEQFF. In DNA, the CDR3 is TGTGCCAGCAAGACGGGACAGGGGGTGTCGGGGGGTTACAATGAGCAGTTCTTC.

The gene calls are TRBV19 and TRBJ2-7; D may be TRBD1 (5 bases). Germline CDR1 LNHDA, CDR2 SQIVND (reference sequence). V lost 1 base to trimming and J lost 5 bases, with 12 bases between them. The CDR3 covers 14 residues. CDR3 in DNA: TGTGCCAGTAGTATAGGACGACAGTCAAACGAGCAGTACTTC. This sequence encodes CASSIGRQSNEQYF.

This chain joins TRBV19 and TRBJ1-2; 12 bases are shared with TRBD1. Germline values: CDR1 LNHDA, CDR2 SQIVND (reference sequence). There are 16 residues in the CDR3. V lost 6 bases, J lost 7 bases, and 12 bases stayed unmatched. CDR3 bases: TGTGCCAGTAGAATTCCCGGGACAGGGGGCGCAGGTGGCTACACCTTC. Amino acid sequence: CASRIPGTGGAGGYTF.

V and J are TRBV7-2 and TRBJ1-2; D not resolved. The CDR3 loop spans 11 amino acids. CDR1 is SGHTA, CDR2 FQGNSA, per germline. V was pared by 5 bases and J by 4 bases, with 5 bases between. CDR3 DNA sequence: TGTGCCAGCAGCCCCGGCTATGGCTACACCTTC. Protein sequence: CASSPGYGYTF.

The chain combines TRBV5-4 with TRBJ2-5, with D perhaps TRBD1 (5 bases). This CDR3 contains 13 residues. Germline V CDR1 and CDR2: SGHNT, YYREEE (reference sequence). V was shortened by 0 bases and J by 4 bases, with 7 bases between the two germline ends. The CDR3 loop is CASSLGRGETQYF. The CDR3, as DNA: TGTGCCAGCAGCTTGGGTAGGGGAGAGACCCAGTACTTC.

CDR3 nucleotides: TGTGCCAGCAGCTTAGGGACTAGCGGGAGGGATGAGCAGTTCTTC. This translates into CASSLGTSGRDEQFF. V and J are TRBV11-2 and TRBJ2-1; 15 bases are shared with TRBD2. This CDR3 is 15 amino acids long. V lost 1 base, J lost 8 bases, and 0 bases stayed unmatched. The germline gives CDR1 SGHAT, CDR2 FQNNGV.

This sequence joins TRBV7-2 and TRBJ2-5, with TRBD1 identical over 8 bases. Germline CDR1 and CDR2: SGHTA and FQGNSA. V was pared by 6 bases and J by 4 bases, with 10 bases of the junction left unmatched. The CDR3 runs 15 residues. The DNA of the CDR3 is TGTGCCAGCAGACGATCCGGGACAGGTTCAGAGACCCAGTACTTC. Amino acids: CASRRSGTGSETQYF. Filled out from reference TRBV7-2 and TRBJ2-5, the complete variable domain reads GAGVSQSPSNKVTEKGKDVELRCDPISGHTALYWYRQSLGQGLEFLIYFQGNSAPDKSGLPSDRFSAERTGGSVSTLTIQRTQQEDSAVYLCASRRSGTGSETQYFGPGTRLLVL.

This chain joins TRBV5-6 and TRBJ2-4; TRBD1 matches 7 bases. CDR3 length: 14 amino acids. Losses at the gene ends were 5 bases for V and 3 bases for J; bases not matched to a gene: 5. Germline V CDR1 and CDR2: SGHDT, YYEEEE. CDR3 in amino acids: CASSRQGVKNIQYF. The CDR3 nucleotides read TGTGCCAGCAGTAGACAGGGCGTCAAAAACATTCAGTACTTC.

This sequence joins TRBV7-2 and TRBJ2-7; 12 positions match TRBD2. The germline V gene has CDR1 SGHTA and CDR2 FQGNSA. V was clipped by 3 bases and J by 2 bases; unmatched bases: 11. This CDR3 is built from 18 residues. This CDR3 reads CASSFKNLLAGGTYEQYF. The CDR3 DNA reads as TGTGCCAGCAGCTTTAAGAACCTACTAGCGGGGGGAACCTACGAGCAGTACTTC. Full variable domain (outside the CDR3, taken from reference TRBV7-2 and TRBJ2-7): GAGVSQSPSNKVTEKGKDVELRCDPISGHTALYWYRQSLGQGLEFLIYFQGNSAPDKSGLPSDRFSAERTGGSVSTLTIQRTQQEDSAVYLCASSFKNLLAGGTYEQYFGPGTRLTVT.

The rearrangement links TRBV5-1 to TRBJ2-7; a possible D gene is TRBD2 (6 bases). Germline lookup yields CDR1 SGHRS and CDR2 YFSETQ. V lost 4 bases and J 4 bases, leaving 12 bases between the germline ends. This CDR3 has 13 amino acids. In nucleotides, the CDR3 is TGCGCCAGCAGCGCAGGGACTGGGTACGAGCAGTACTTC. It encodes CASSAGTGYEQYF. Together with reference TRBV5-1 and TRBJ2-7, the CDR3 gives the full variable domain: KAGVTQTPRYLIKTRGQQVTLSCSPISGHRSVSWYQQTPGQGLQFLFEYFSETQRNKGNFPGRFSGRQFSNSRSEMNVSTLELGDSALYLCASSAGTGYEQYFGPGTRLTVT.

The chain uses TRBV25-1 and TRBJ1-1; 7 bases align to TRBD1. J was trimmed by 9 bases and V by 6 bases; bases with no gene match: 4. Germline V CDR1 and CDR2: MGHDK, SYGVNS. This CDR3 has 11 residues. The CDR3 reads CASRRGQQAFF. The CDR3 DNA reads TGTGCCAGCAGGAGGGGACAGCAAGCTTTCTTT.

This clone has just one count. This rearrangement joins TRBV11-2 to TRBJ2-7, with D perhaps matching TRBD2 (7 bases). V was clipped by 5 bases and J by 6 bases, with 20 bases between them. Germline V gene data show CDR1 as SGHAT and CDR2 as FQNNGV. The CDR3 covers 15 residues. CDR3 amino acids: CASSLGGGAVTEQYF. The CDR3 bases are TGTGCCAGCAGCCTGGGAGGGGGGGCGGTCACCGAGCAGTACTTC.

This chain connects TRBV19 to TRBJ1-3, with D tentatively TRBD1 (5 bases). V was shortened by 7 bases and J by 0 bases, with 10 bases between the two germline ends. The germline gives CDR1 LNHDA, CDR2 SQIVND (reference sequence). The CDR3 has 14 residues. The CDR3 here is CASKGRNSGNTIYF. The DNA of the CDR3 is TGTGCCAGTAAGGGGCGGAACTCTGGAAACACCATATATTTT. The full variable domain, completed using reference TRBV19 and TRBJ1-3, is DGGITQSPKYLFRKEGQNVTLSCEQNLNHDAMYWYRQDPGQGLRLIYYSQIVNDFQKGDIAEGYSVSREKKESFPLTVTSAQKNPTAFYLCASKGRNSGNTIYFGEGSWLTVV.

The rearrangement joins TRBV9 to TRBJ2-2; maybe TRBD1 (5 bases). This CDR3 contains 15 residues. The germline V gene encodes CDR1 SGDLS and CDR2 YYNGEE. V shed 4 bases and J shed 6 bases, with 16 bases lying between them. The CDR3 DNA sequence: TGTGCCAGCAGCACCCTGACAGAGGAAGCCGGGGAGCTGTTTTTT. This sequence encodes CASSTLTEEAGELFF.

This sequence joins TRBV2 and TRBJ2-5, with TRBD2 identical over 8 bases. The CDR3 consists of 18 residues. With 0 bases clipped from V and 2 bases from J, the junction kept 11 bases outside the gene matches. Germline CDR1 is SNHLY and CDR2 is FYNNEI. The CDR3 DNA sequence: TGTGCCAGCAGTGAAGCGATAAGTGGCGGGGGGAGTCAAGAGACCCAGTACTTC. Its translation is CASSEAISGGGSQETQYF. The complete variable domain, with remaining parts taken from reference TRBV2 and TRBJ2-5, reads EPEVTQTPSHQVTQMGQEVILRCVPISNHLYFYWYRQILGQKVEFLVSFYNNEISEKSEIFDDQFSVERPDGSNFTLKIRSTKLEDSAMYFCASSEAISGGGSQETQYFGPGTRLLVL.